The source of this TCR beta chain is a study of blood T cell repertoires in COVID-19. In germline, CDR1 is SGHNT, CDR2 YYREEE (reference sequence). The CDR3 is 14 residues long. Per the original data handling: Using reference gene primer amplification, nucleated cell counts were estimated. Using immunoSEQ multiplex PCR, the repertoire was profiled, and TCRdb retains in-frame clones only, with some absent. V and J calls and clone size are copied from that table; D and trimming were computed from the DNA. The table lists around 200,000 clones, about 85% of them singletons. This receptor was taken from a woman of 80 years or more with acute or convalescent COVID-19. The J gene is TRBJ2-5, the V gene TRBV5-4; 9 bases map to TRBD1. The source material was peripheral blood. CDR3 coding DNA: TGTGCTGGGGGACAGGGATCCCTCAAAGAGACCCAGTACTTC. Translating gives CAGGQGSLKETQYF.